The 21 T cell receptor beta chains in this list originate from one sample, sequenced in a study of cytomegalovirus exposure and HLA in healthy donors. 60 Vbeta and 13 Jbeta primers were used in PCR. Generated by immunoSEQ multiplex PCR, the TCRdb table keeps only in-frame clones and is missing some. In the table there are about 140,000 clones, about three quarters of which are singletons. Sequenced: PBMCs. Receptor source: a man aged 35-49 years in good health and CMV-seronegative.

As DNA, the CDR3 is TGTGCCAGCAGCGGAGACTATCCCTACAATGAGCAGTTCTTC. Its translation is CASSGDYPYNEQFF. The rearrangement joins TRBV11-2 to TRBJ2-1; a possible D gene is TRBD2 (5 bases). There are 14 residues in the CDR3. Germline values: CDR1 SGHAT, CDR2 FQNNGV. Trimming removed 5 bases from V and 2 bases from J, with 10 bases in between.

This chain links TRBV19 with TRBJ2-7; 8 bases align to TRBD2. With V trimmed by 1 base and J by 4 bases, 6 bases remained unmatched. This CDR3 has 15 residues. Germline loops: CDR1 LNHDA, CDR2 SQIVND (reference sequence). The CDR3: CASSIGYGGGYEQYF. The CDR3 bases are TGTGCCAGTAGTATAGGCTACGGGGGGGGATACGAGCAGTACTTC.

This sequence joins TRBV7-2 and TRBJ2-1, with 14 positions matching TRBD2. V gave up 5 bases and J gave up 5 bases; unmatched junction bases: 2. Germline V lookup: CDR1 SGHTA, CDR2 FQGNSA. CDR3 length: 15 residues. The CDR3 loop is CASSPGLAGDNEQFF. In DNA, the CDR3 is TGTGCCAGCAGCCCGGGACTAGCGGGGGACAATGAGCAGTTCTTC.

Only one count was recorded for this clone. This sequence joins TRBV30 and TRBJ2-2; 8 nucleotides align to TRBD2. The CDR3 has 14 residues. CDR1 and CDR2 (germline): GTSNPN, SVGIG (reference sequence). Losses at the gene ends were 4 bases for V and 3 bases for J; bases not matched to a gene: 4. CDR3 in amino acids: CAWKSGGDTGELFF. The CDR3 bases are TGTGCCTGGAAATCCGGGGGGGACACCGGGGAGCTGTTTTTT. The complete variable domain, with remaining parts taken from reference TRBV30 and TRBJ2-2, reads SQTIHQWPATLVQPVGSPLSLECTVEGTSNPNLYWYRQAAGRGLQLLFYSVGIGQISSEVPQNLSASRPQDRQFILSSKKLLLSDSGFYLCAWKSGGDTGELFFGEGSRLTVL.

The chain has TRBV28 and TRBJ1-5; TRBD1 might be the D (5 bases). The length of the CDR3 is 16 residues. Germline CDR1 is MDHEN and CDR2 is SYDVKM. V was clipped by 6 bases and J by 1 base, with 16 bases between them. Here the CDR3 DNA reads TGTGCCAGCAGCCGACCAGGGAGGTACAGCAATCAGCCCCAGCATTTT. This gives the protein CASSRPGRYSNQPQHF.

V and J are TRBV27 and TRBJ1-6, with a weak D call TRBD1 (6 bases). Trimming shortened V by 2 bases and J by 9 bases, and 11 bases separated the two germline ends. The CDR3 has 14 amino acids. Germline values: CDR1 MNHEY, CDR2 SMNVEV (reference sequence). This CDR3 is CASSLVGGGSPLHF. The CDR3, as DNA: TGTGCCAGCAGTTTAGTTGGGGGCGGTTCACCCCTCCACTTT.

V is TRBV5-1 and J is TRBJ1-2; D remains unclear. Germline V gene sequence: CDR1 SGHRS, CDR2 YFSETQ. Trimming took 4 bases from V and 6 from J, leaving 13 bases between them. The CDR3 totals 13 residues. CDR3 coding DNA: TGCGCCAGCAGCATTCGCGGCGGGGATGGCTACACCTTC. Its translation is CASSIRGGDGYTF.

The gene calls are TRBV14 and TRBJ2-3; 9 bases are shared with TRBD2. Germline loops: CDR1 SGHDN, CDR2 FVKESK. The CDR3 totals 23 residues. With V trimmed by 0 bases and J by 3 bases, 25 bases remained unmatched. For the CDR3, the DNA is TGTGCCAGCAGCCAAGATCCCCGAGTGGCTGGCGGGAGGGAACGAAGTAGAACAGATACGCAGTATTTT. The encoded protein is CASSQDPRVAGGRERSRTDTQYF.

The CDR3, as DNA: TGTGCCAGCAGTTTAGTTGCAGATTATTCACCCCTCCACTTT. Translation: CASSLVADYSPLHF. V usage is TRBV28 and J usage is TRBJ1-6; D remains unclear. Per the germline V gene, CDR1 is MDHEN and CDR2 is SYDVKM. The CDR3 totals 14 residues. V lost 2 bases to trimming and J lost 8 bases, with 10 bases between them.

The chain combines TRBV9 with TRBJ1-4; possibly TRBD1 for D (6 bases). The germline gives CDR1 SGDLS, CDR2 YYNGEE. The V end lost 0 bases, the J end lost 4 bases, and 10 bases lay between the germline ends. The CDR3 extends over 15 amino acids. The CDR3 region is CASSVAGQSNEKLFF. DNA of the CDR3: TGTGCCAGCAGCGTAGCTGGACAGAGTAATGAAAAACTGTTTTTT.

This chain uses TRBV5-6 with TRBJ2-4, with 7 bases fitting TRBD2. Germline CDR1 is SGHDT and CDR2 is YYEEEE. J gave up 5 bases and V 5 bases, and 10 bases lay outside the gene matches. The CDR3 has 15 amino acids. CDR3 nucleotides: TGTGCCAGCAGTTCGTTGGGGGGGGGAGAAAACATTCAGTACTTC. Translation gives CASSSLGGGENIQYF.

The chain employs TRBV25-1 and TRBJ2-7, with D maybe TRBD1 (5 bases). Trimming removed 6 bases at V and 3 bases at J, with 12 bases between. Germline assignment: CDR1 MGHDK and CDR2 SYGVNS. CDR3 size: 13 residues. Here the CDR3 reads CASSKQANYEQYF. CDR3 DNA: TGTGCCAGCAGCAAACAGGCGAACTACGAGCAGTACTTC.

This clone was picked up one time. The CDR3 sequence is CSVYDYSLSNTGELFF. The CDR3 coding sequence is TGCAGCGTTTACGACTATTCACTGTCGAACACCGGGGAGCTGTTTTTT. This chain connects TRBV29-1 to TRBJ2-2; tentatively, D is TRBD2 (5 bases). Trimming stripped 5 bases from V and 0 bases from J, with 16 bases between. Germline V gives CDR1 SQVTM, CDR2 ANQGSEA. The CDR3 length is 16 residues.

V gene TRBV6-5 combines with J gene TRBJ1-2, with a tentative D call TRBD1 (6 bases). The V and J ends lost 6 bases and 5 bases respectively, with 10 bases between them. Germline V gene data show CDR1 as MNHEY and CDR2 as SVGAGI. The CDR3 runs to 12 residues. The CDR3 sequence is CASSRGLYGYTF. Here the CDR3 DNA reads TGTGCCAGCAGCAGGGGATTATATGGCTACACCTTC.

To note about this clone: At one of its ends the junction is not consistent with the germline gene, which may arise from a read error. This chain joins TRBV7-9 and TRBJ2-7; 7 nucleotides agree with TRBD1. Germline V gene sequence: CDR1 SEHNR, CDR2 FQNEAQ (reference sequence). The CDR3 is made up of 15 amino acids. CDR3 in amino acids: CSSSLVAGGSYEQYF. CDR3 nucleotides: TGTTCCAGCAGCTTAGTGGCAGGGGGTAGTTACGAGCAGTACTTC.

The chain couples TRBV12-5 to TRBJ2-7, with D maybe TRBD2 (6 bases). CDR1 and CDR2 (germline): LGHNT, FRNRAP. Trimming took 7 bases from V and 6 from J, leaving 25 bases between them. The CDR3 covers 16 residues. This CDR3 reads CASVPDTLGSRGEQYF. CDR3 in DNA: TGTGCTAGTGTTCCTGATACCCTCGGGAGCCGGGGCGAGCAGTACTTC.

Concerning this clone: An end of the junction does not agree with germline; a read error may underlie this. This CDR3 is CSSSLTGVEAFF. The CDR3 region has the DNA TGTTCCAGCAGCTTAACAGGGGTTGAAGCTTTCTTT. This chain connects TRBV7-9 to TRBJ1-1; TRBD1 matches 7 bases. Germline lookup yields CDR1 SEHNR and CDR2 FQNEAQ (reference sequence). This CDR3 spans 12 amino acids.

The V call is TRBV6-5, the J call TRBJ1-4, with TRBD1 as a possible D gene (5 bases). The CDR3 length is 16 residues. The V and J ends lost 0 bases and 6 bases respectively, with 14 bases between them. CDR1 is MNHEY, CDR2 SVGAGI, per germline. Written as DNA, the CDR3 is TGTGCCAGCAGTTACTCGATCCCGCAGGGCGATGAAAAACTGTTTTTT. Translation gives CASSYSIPQGDEKLFF.

The chain employs TRBV5-1 and TRBJ1-6; TRBD1 might be the D (5 bases). In germline, CDR1 is SGHRS, CDR2 YFSETQ. There are 15 residues in the CDR3. V lost 0 bases and J lost 6, with 10 bases in between. The CDR3 here is CASSLASGFNSPLHF. The CDR3 DNA follows: TGCGCCAGCAGCTTGGCATCAGGGTTTAATTCACCCCTCCACTTT. Variable domain in full (rest from reference TRBV5-1 and TRBJ1-6): KAGVTQTPRYLIKTRGQQVTLSCSPISGHRSVSWYQQTPGQGLQFLFEYFSETQRNKGNFPGRFSGRQFSNSRSEMNVSTLELGDSALYLCASSLASGFNSPLHFGNGTRLTVT.

The rearrangement uses TRBV14 and TRBJ1-2, with 8 bases matching TRBD1. The CDR3 has 14 residues. J lost 7 bases, V lost 4 bases, and 8 bases had no gene match. Germline CDR1 is SGHDN and CDR2 is FVKESK. The CDR3 DNA reads as TGTGCCAGCAGCCCCCCGACAGGGGCTTTTGGCTACACCTTC. Translation: CASSPPTGAFGYTF.

The CDR3 loop reads CASSPRPNNEQFF. In nucleotides, the CDR3 is TGTGCCAGCAGCCCTAGACCAAACAATGAGCAGTTCTTC. The chain joins TRBV9 to TRBJ2-1, with unresolved D. CDR3 length equals 13 residues. Between the trimmed V and J ends, which lost 4 bases and 5 bases, there was a span of 10 bases. CDR1 and CDR2 (germline): SGDLS, YYNGEE.